This T cell receptor (beta chain) was sequenced during a study of T cells in Graves' hyperthyroidism and ophthalmopathy. General study points: Among thyroid clonotypes expanded above 0.001, most also appeared in blood.

The investigators amplified TCR beta CDR3 regions from RNA transcripts. An initial round of RT-PCR targeting the TCR CDR3 relied on the HTBI primer set. MiXCR, applied by TCRdb to the multiplex PCR reads, yields one record per CDR3 protein. The sample has around 600,000 distinct CDR3 sequences, just under 45% seen once. The CDR3 is 13 residues long. Germline V gene sequence: CDR1 DFQATT, CDR2 SNEGSKA (reference sequence). V shed 3 bases and J shed 7 bases, with 13 bases lying between them. In its sample, this clonotype was seen many times. Its cognate antigen is unknown. The sequencing sample was made of peripheral blood or thyroid tissue (not recorded which). The receptor comes from an adult man with Graves' disease, either hyperthyroidism or ophthalmopathy (not recorded which). The chain joins TRBV20-1 to TRBJ1-5; D uncertain. CDR3 sequence reads: CSARGSSNQPQHF. DNA for the CDR3: TGCAGTGCTAGGGGGAGTAGTAACCAGCCCCAGCATTTT.